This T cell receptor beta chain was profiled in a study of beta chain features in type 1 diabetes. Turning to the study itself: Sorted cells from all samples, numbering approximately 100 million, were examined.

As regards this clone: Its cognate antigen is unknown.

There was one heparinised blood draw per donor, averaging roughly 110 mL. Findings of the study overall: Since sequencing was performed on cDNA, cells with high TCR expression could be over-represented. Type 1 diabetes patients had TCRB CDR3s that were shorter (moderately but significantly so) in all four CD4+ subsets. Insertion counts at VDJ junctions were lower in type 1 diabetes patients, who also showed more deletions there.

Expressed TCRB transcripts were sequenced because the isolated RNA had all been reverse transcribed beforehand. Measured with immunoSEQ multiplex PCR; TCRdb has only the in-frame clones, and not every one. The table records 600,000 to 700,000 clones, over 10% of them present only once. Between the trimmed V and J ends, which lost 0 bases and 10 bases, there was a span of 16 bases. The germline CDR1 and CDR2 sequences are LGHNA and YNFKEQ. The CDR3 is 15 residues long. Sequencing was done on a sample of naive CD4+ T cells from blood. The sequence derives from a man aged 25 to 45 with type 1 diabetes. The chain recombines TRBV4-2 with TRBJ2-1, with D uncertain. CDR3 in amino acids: CASSQDEGRGYEQFF. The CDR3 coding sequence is TGTGCCAGCAGCCAAGATGAAGGACGAGGCTACGAGCAGTTCTTC.